A selection of T cell receptor beta chains follows, all from one sample in a study of cytomegalovirus exposure and HLA in healthy donors. The protocol was immunoSEQ multiplex PCR, while the TCRdb copy is restricted to in-frame clones and leaves out a portion. The data contain about 140,000 clones, about 80% of them singletons. The sequenced material came from PBMCs. Source of these receptors: a female donor in good health and CMV-seronegative. Both conserved end residues are part of each CDR3. The order of the fields is V gene, D gene, clone size, J gene, CDR3 length, CDR3 protein, CDR3 DNA. D genes are given only for firm matches. Part of the rows lack a size; the others show once, few, many or a class for expanded clones.

V gene: TRBV6-1
D gene: NA
clone size: few
J gene: TRBJ2-7
CDR3 length: 12
CDR3 protein: CATVTVTYEQYF
CDR3 DNA: TGTGCCACCGTGACAGTTACCTACGAGCAGTACTTC

V gene: TRBV10-2
D gene: NA
clone size: NA
J gene: TRBJ1-2
CDR3 length: 13
CDR3 protein: CASMGDRIYGYTF
CDR3 DNA: TGCGCCAGCATGGGTGACAGAATATATGGCTACACCTTC

V gene: TRBV30
D gene: NA
clone size: NA
J gene: TRBJ1-2
CDR3 length: 12
CDR3 protein: CAWTGDAYGYTF
CDR3 DNA: TGTGCCTGGACAGGGGACGCCTATGGCTACACCTTC

V gene: TRBV5-6
D gene: TRBD1
clone size: NA
J gene: TRBJ1-6
CDR3 length: 14
CDR3 protein: CASSSRQGNSPLHF
CDR3 DNA: TGTGCCAGCAGCTCCAGACAGGGTAATTCACCCCTCCACTTT

V gene: TRBV5-4
D gene: NA
clone size: once
J gene: TRBJ2-1
CDR3 length: 15
CDR3 protein: CASSFTSFSYNGQFF
CDR3 DNA: TGTGCCAGCAGCTTTACTAGCTTCTCCTACAATGGGCAGTTCTTC

V gene: TRBV28
D gene: NA
clone size: NA
J gene: TRBJ1-3
CDR3 length: 16
CDR3 protein: CASSFVRGGSGNTIYF
CDR3 DNA: TGTGCCAGCAGTTTTGTGAGGGGGGGCTCTGGAAACACCATATATTTT

V gene: TRBV6-5
D gene: NA
clone size: NA
J gene: TRBJ1-3
CDR3 length: 14
CDR3 protein: CASKGGVAGNTIYF
CDR3 DNA: TGTGCCAGCAAAGGTGGGGTAGCGGGAAACACCATATATTTT

V gene: TRBV7-8
D gene: NA
clone size: NA
J gene: TRBJ2-7
CDR3 length: 13
CDR3 protein: CASSLGQIYEQYF
CDR3 DNA: TGTGCCAGCAGCTTAGGTCAGATCTACGAGCAGTACTTC

V gene: TRBV29-1
D gene: TRBD2
clone size: NA
J gene: TRBJ2-5
CDR3 length: 14
CDR3 protein: CSVLGGAGGETQYF
CDR3 DNA: TGCAGCGTCCTCGGGGGGGCGGGAGGAGAGACCCAGTACTTC

V gene: TRBV7-8
D gene: NA
clone size: NA
J gene: TRBJ2-1
CDR3 length: 11
CDR3 protein: CASSPIAEQFF
CDR3 DNA: TGTGCCAGCAGCCCTATTGCTGAGCAGTTCTTC

V gene: TRBV29-1
D gene: TRBD2
clone size: NA
J gene: TRBJ2-1
CDR3 length: 14
CDR3 protein: CSVEVGTSIYEQFF
CDR3 DNA: TGCAGCGTTGAAGTCGGGACTAGCATATATGAGCAGTTCTTC

V gene: TRBV7-2
D gene: TRBD1
clone size: NA
J gene: TRBJ2-7
CDR3 length: 15
CDR3 protein: CASSIGQGASYEQYF
CDR3 DNA: TGTGCCAGCAGCATTGGACAGGGGGCTTCCTACGAGCAGTACTTC

V gene: TRBV30
D gene: NA
clone size: NA
J gene: TRBJ1-4
CDR3 length: 14
CDR3 protein: CAWRSQSTNEKLFF
CDR3 DNA: TGTGCCTGGAGGTCGCAGTCAACTAATGAAAAACTGTTTTTT

V gene: TRBV5-6
D gene: TRBD1
clone size: few
J gene: TRBJ2-7
CDR3 length: 17
CDR3 protein: CASSLARKTGPTYEQYF
CDR3 DNA: TGTGCCAGCAGCTTGGCCCGGAAGACAGGGCCGACCTACGAGCAGTACTTC

V gene: TRBV2
D gene: NA
clone size: few
J gene: TRBJ2-7
CDR3 length: 14
CDR3 protein: CASRAYAEDYEQYF
CDR3 DNA: TGTGCCAGCAGGGCTTATGCGGAAGATTACGAGCAGTACTTC

V gene: TRBV27
D gene: TRBD2
clone size: once
J gene: TRBJ2-1
CDR3 length: 18
CDR3 protein: CASSSPGTSGRASGKQFF
CDR3 DNA: TGTGCCAGCAGTTCTCCCGGGACTAGCGGGAGGGCCAGCGGGAAGCAGTTCTTC

V gene: TRBV11-2
D gene: NA
clone size: NA
J gene: TRBJ1-1
CDR3 length: 16
CDR3 protein: CASTEGRGPLNTEAFF
CDR3 DNA: TGTGCCAGCACGGAGGGAAGGGGTCCCTTGAACACTGAAGCTTTCTTT

V gene: TRBV11-2
D gene: NA
clone size: few
J gene: TRBJ1-6
CDR3 length: 13
CDR3 protein: CASRGPLGSPLHF
CDR3 DNA: TGTGCCAGCAGGGGGCCATTAGGGTCACCCCTCCACTTT

V gene: TRBV9
D gene: TRBD1
clone size: NA
J gene: TRBJ1-2
CDR3 length: 15
CDR3 protein: CASSAYYQTGDGYTF
CDR3 DNA: TGTGCCAGCAGCGCCTACTACCAAACAGGGGATGGCTACACCTTC

V gene: TRBV28
D gene: NA
clone size: NA
J gene: TRBJ2-1
CDR3 length: 16
CDR3 protein: CASSLWEQGRKSEQFF
CDR3 DNA: TGTGCCAGCAGTCTCTGGGAACAGGGAAGGAAAAGTGAGCAGTTCTTC

V gene: TRBV27
D gene: NA
clone size: NA
J gene: TRBJ1-2
CDR3 length: 12
CDR3 protein: CASKDSSGGYTF
CDR3 DNA: TGTGCCAGTAAGGACTCCTCGGGAGGCTACACCTTC

V gene: TRBV27
D gene: NA
clone size: once
J gene: TRBJ2-7
CDR3 length: 12
CDR3 protein: CASSFYSYEQYF
CDR3 DNA: TGTGCCAGCAGTTTTTACTCCTACGAGCAGTACTTC

V gene: TRBV9
D gene: TRBD2
clone size: NA
J gene: TRBJ2-1
CDR3 length: 15
CDR3 protein: CASSVGGRAENEQFF
CDR3 DNA: TGTGCCAGCAGCGTAGGCGGGAGGGCCGAAAATGAGCAGTTCTTC

V gene: TRBV5-1
D gene: TRBD2
clone size: NA
J gene: TRBJ2-2
CDR3 length: 15
CDR3 protein: CASRGLAGEEEELFF
CDR3 DNA: TGCGCCAGCAGAGGACTAGCGGGGGAGGAGGAGGAGCTGTTTTTT